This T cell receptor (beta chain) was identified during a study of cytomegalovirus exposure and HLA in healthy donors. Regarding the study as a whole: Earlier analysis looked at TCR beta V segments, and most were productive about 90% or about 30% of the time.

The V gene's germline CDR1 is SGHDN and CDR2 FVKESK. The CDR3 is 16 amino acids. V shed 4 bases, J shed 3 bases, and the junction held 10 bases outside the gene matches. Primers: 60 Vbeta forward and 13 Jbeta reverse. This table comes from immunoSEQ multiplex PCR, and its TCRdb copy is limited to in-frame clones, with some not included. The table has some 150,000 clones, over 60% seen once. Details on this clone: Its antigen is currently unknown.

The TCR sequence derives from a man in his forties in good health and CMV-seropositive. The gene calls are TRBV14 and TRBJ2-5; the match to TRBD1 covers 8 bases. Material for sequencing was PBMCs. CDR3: CASSPETGVVEETQYF. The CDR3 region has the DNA TGTGCCAGCAGCCCCGAGACAGGGGTCGTGGAAGAGACCCAGTACTTC.